This TCR beta chain was obtained from a study of blood T cell repertoires in COVID-19 (TCRdb year 2020). Describing the broader study: The collaborator samples originated in the United States, Italy and Spain and spanned the acute and convalescent phases of COVID-19. Subjects who had been exposed to COVID-19, were actively infected with it, or had recovered from it provided the deeply sampled blood TCRbeta repertoires that made up the dataset. Where available, HLA class I and class II types were taken from metadata supplied by the sample provider and were not determined by assay-based typing. The material from the prospective study consisted of cDNA or gDNA derived from T cells, B-cell-depleted T cells, or PBMCs. A freely available public database, intended as a resource for researchers studying the immune response to SARS-CoV-2, is where the repertoires were released. A de-identified subject ID, COVID-19 status, age in years and sex were almost always included in the sample metadata. The samples were drawn from the first 160 participants of the ongoing ImmuneRACE study and from under 1,500 subjects provided by 6 global collaborators.

As for this clone: Its antigen remains undetermined. The record has no base qualities; no much larger clone is one base away.

TCRbeta CDR3 regions were amplified from genomic DNA by means of the immunoSEQ Assay, a bias-controlled multiplex PCR. Turning to the authors' computational methods: The number of nucleated cells in each sample was estimated by amplification of reference gene primers within the assay. To quantify the absolute abundance of each unique TCRbeta CDR3 rearrangement, sequence reads were collapsed and filtered. For each sample, productive Simpson clonality was calculated as the square root of Simpson's diversity index over productive rearrangements. In TCRdb, the immuneACCESS table is reduced to in-frame sequences with V and J assigned. These tables do not hold every clone; where another copy was compared, an unresolved V gene accounts for under half, and the others remain unexplained. Clone size and V and J calls were adopted from that table, with D and trimming inferred from the DNA. In this sample the table shows some 300,000 clones, roughly 90% of which occur a single time. Clones ranked in the top ten supply roughly 2.9% of the sample.

General study outcomes and caveats: The amount of clinical and demographic metadata varied by source and participant and was provided uncurated.

In the germline V gene, CDR1 corresponds to MNHEY and CDR2 to SVGEGT. CDR3 length: 17 amino acids, cysteine to phenylalanine. The entry retains the CDR3 DNA only, 51 bases that are in frame from base 1. V has 5 bases trimmed and J has 5 bases trimmed; junction bases matching no gene number 10. In the prospective study, participants were roughly 18 to 90 years old, resided in 24 geographic areas of the United States, and were enrolled through a virtual design. In the prospective study, participants were assigned to cohorts based on the clinical history participants reported in a screening survey and a study questionnaire. A participant counted as exposed if, within 2 weeks of entering the study, that participant had been in contact with someone who had a PCR-confirmed or clinician-diagnosed COVID-19 case. In the prospective study, mobile phlebotomists collected whole blood, serum and a nasopharyngeal or oropharyngeal swab from each participant. Prospective study participants could optionally give additional blood draws and questionnaires over a roughly 2-month period. Before DNA extraction, prospective study blood samples were shipped either frozen or at room temperature.

The receptor was isolated from a woman between 45 and 60 years old who had been exposed to COVID-19. Rearrangement joined TRBV6-2 or TRBV6-3 to TRBJ2-3; TRBD2 agrees with 13 junctional bases. The sample taken for sequencing was PBMCs or T cells enriched from blood (not recorded which). Here the CDR3 is given as CASSPDGLAGEIDTQYF. The nucleotides read TGTGCCAGCAGTCCGGACGGACTAGCGGGGGAGATAGATACGCAGTATTTT.